The 5 T cell receptor beta chains below all came from one sample that was sequenced in a study of T cells after yellow fever vaccination. TCRdb used MiXCR to reprocess the 5' RACE reads, holding one entry per CDR3 protein. The sample has hundreds of thousands of distinct CDR3 sequences; around 19% are singletons. The sample in question was PBMCs, obtained before the yellow fever booster vaccination. Receptor source: a man between 18 and 29 years old who received the YFV17D yellow fever vaccine.

This clonotype occurred a few times. V usage is TRBV5-1 and J usage is TRBJ2-3, with TRBD2 identical over 10 bases. The V segment lost 1 base and the J segment 5 bases; nucleotides outside the gene matches: 7. The CDR3 covers 16 residues. Germline CDR1 reads SGHRS; CDR2 reads YFSETQ. CDR3: CASSLLAGGPGDTQYF. CDR3 nucleotides: TGCGCCAGCAGCTTGTTAGCGGGGGGCCCGGGAGATACGCAGTATTTT. The whole variable domain, filled in from reference TRBV5-1 and TRBJ2-3, reads KAGVTQTPRYLIKTRGQQVTLSCSPISGHRSVSWYQQTPGQGLQFLFEYFSETQRNKGNFPGRFSGRQFSNSRSEMNVSTLELGDSALYLCASSLLAGGPGDTQYFGPGTRLTVL.

This clonotype has just a few counts. This chain joins TRBV30 and TRBJ2-3, with 7 positions matching TRBD1. In germline, CDR1 is GTSNPN, CDR2 SVGIG (reference sequence). V gave up 4 bases and J gave up 1 base; unmatched junction bases: 5. The CDR3 runs 14 residues. DNA of the CDR3: TGTGCCTGGAACACAGGGGTTCGCACAGATACGCAGTATTTT. Translating gives CAWNTGVRTDTQYF. Complete variable domain (other parts from reference TRBV30 and TRBJ2-3): SQTIHQWPATLVQPVGSPLSLECTVEGTSNPNLYWYRQAAGRGLQLLFYSVGIGQISSEVPQNLSASRPQDRQFILSSKKLLLSDSGFYLCAWNTGVRTDTQYFGPGTRLTVL.

The chain uses TRBV12-3 or TRBV12-4 and TRBJ1-1; D perhaps matches TRBD1 (6 bases). The CDR3 has 20 amino acids. V gave up 1 base and J gave up 1 base, with 25 bases separating them. DNA of the CDR3: TGTGCCAGCAGTTTAGTGCGAGCAGTCAGGGAGGGGGGGACGAACACTGAAGCTTTCTTT. It codes for CASSLVRAVREGGTNTEAFF.

In its sample, this clonotype was seen a few times. V gene TRBV18 combines with J gene TRBJ2-2, with 9 bases fitting TRBD2. Trimming removed 1 base from V and 0 bases from J; junction bases left unmatched: 6. Germline V gene lookup returns CDR1 KGHSH and CDR2 LQKENI. The CDR3 totals 18 residues. The CDR3 DNA reads as TGTGCCAGCTCACCACGGGCTAGCGGGGTCGCGAACACCGGGGAGCTGTTTTTT. Translation gives CASSPRASGVANTGELFF.

The chain employs TRBV6-2 or TRBV6-3 and TRBJ2-7; tentatively, D is TRBD1 (6 bases). Trimming left V 1 base short and J 2 bases short, with 15 bases between. The CDR3 is made up of 16 amino acids. Germline V CDR1 and CDR2: MNHEY, SVGEGT. For the CDR3, the DNA is TGTGCCAGCAGTTACTTCGGACAGAGACCCACCTACGAGCAGTACTTC. Encoded protein: CASSYFGQRPTYEQYF.